These 18 T cell receptor beta chains originate from one sample sequenced in a study of cytomegalovirus exposure and HLA in healthy donors. In the PCR, 60 Vbeta and 13 Jbeta primers were used. The method was immunoSEQ multiplex PCR; TCRdb's version includes in-frame clones alone and lacks a portion of them. The sample yields more than 110,000 clones, roughly four fifths seen once. Sequenced input: PBMCs. Receptors were obtained from a woman in her 50s in good health and CMV-seronegative.

The chain links TRBV4-1 to TRBJ2-3; TRBD1 aligns across 9 bases. Germline V lookup: CDR1 MGHRA, CDR2 YSYEKL. This CDR3 region has 15 residues. After removal of 0 bases from V and 10 bases from J, the junction contained 8 bases not matched to a gene. The CDR3 sequence is CASSQEPGQGFSQYF. The CDR3 nucleotides read TGCGCCAGCAGCCAAGAACCGGGACAGGGCTTTTCGCAGTATTTT.

V is TRBV27 and J is TRBJ1-1; D unresolved. This CDR3 spans 13 amino acids. Trimming took off 3 bases at V and 1 base at J, with 6 bases between the two ends. The germline V gene encodes CDR1 MNHEY and CDR2 SMNVEV (reference sequence). CDR3 sequence (DNA): TGTGCCAGCAGTTTTCACAAGAACACTGAAGCTTTCTTT. It specifies CASSFHKNTEAFF.

Worth noting for this clone: One junction end disagrees with the germline gene, perhaps due to a read error. J is TRBJ2-2 and V is TRBV5-6; 11 nucleotides agree with TRBD2. CDR1 is SGHDT, CDR2 YYEEEE, per germline. The CDR3 contains 15 residues. In nucleotides, the CDR3 is TGTGCCAGCAGGTCTTTGACTAGCGGGGCCGGGGAGCCGTTTTTT. As protein: CASRSLTSGAGEPFF.

The chain is built from TRBV2 and TRBJ1-4; a weak D match, TRBD1 (6 bases). Germline V CDR1 and CDR2: SNHLY, FYNNEI. Trimming stripped 5 bases from V and 6 bases from J, with 13 bases between. The CDR3 covers 14 residues. CDR3 amino acids: CASSTGRGDEKLFF. In nucleotides, the CDR3 is TGTGCCAGCAGTACAGGGAGGGGGGATGAAAAACTGTTTTTT.

The rearrangement uses TRBV15 and TRBJ2-5; 12 nucleotides align to TRBD1. The CDR3 runs to 14 residues. CDR1 and CDR2 (germline): LNHNV, YYDKDF (reference sequence). The V and J ends lost 8 bases and 5 bases, in that order; junction bases with no gene match: 6. As DNA, the CDR3 is TGTGCCACCGCGGGGACAGGGGGCGGGGAGACCCAGTACTTC. Its protein is CATAGTGGGETQYF.

The chain is built from TRBV19 and TRBJ2-2; D perhaps matches TRBD1 (5 bases). This CDR3 has 15 amino acids. Germline CDR1 LNHDA, CDR2 SQIVND (reference sequence). V was trimmed by 7 bases and J by 4 bases, leaving 16 bases between them. In DNA, the CDR3 is TGTGCCAGTACCGATAGGGGAAGGGGCACCGGGGAGCTGTTTTTT. Amino acids: CASTDRGRGTGELFF.

The rearrangement uses TRBV4-2 and TRBJ1-6; 8 bases agree with TRBD1. Germline V gives CDR1 LGHNA, CDR2 YNFKEQ. V lost 1 base and J lost 10; bases outside the gene matches: 3. The CDR3 length is 14 residues. The CDR3 bases are TGTGCCAGCAGCCAAGGTACAGGGGGATCACCCCTCCACTTT. Amino acids: CASSQGTGGSPLHF.

This chain connects TRBV5-1 to TRBJ2-3; D is perhaps TRBD2 (6 bases). Per germline, CDR1 SGHRS and CDR2 YFSETQ. The CDR3 consists of 16 residues. Trimming took off 5 bases at V and 2 bases at J, with 18 bases between the two ends. The CDR3 here is CASSLSGLLNTDTQYF. Written as DNA, the CDR3 is TGCGCCAGCAGTCTTAGCGGCCTATTAAACACAGATACGCAGTATTTT.

The chain couples TRBV27 to TRBJ1-1; D remains ambiguous. CDR1 and CDR2 (germline): MNHEY, SMNVEV (reference sequence). The CDR3 sequence is 14 residues long. The V end was cut by 6 bases, the J end by 7 bases, with 18 bases between. The CDR3 loop is CASRPYAREREAFF. CDR3 sequence (DNA): TGTGCCAGCAGACCGTACGCCCGGGAGCGTGAAGCTTTCTTT.

This chain joins TRBV19 and TRBJ1-5, with D perhaps matching TRBD1 (6 bases). Deletions cut 10 bases from V and 3 bases from J, with 22 bases between. The CDR3 loop spans 16 amino acids. Per germline, CDR1 LNHDA and CDR2 SQIVND (reference sequence). CDR3 coding DNA: TGTGCCACAAAGGACAGTTACAAAAGGAACAATCAGCCCCAGCATTTT. Residues: CATKDSYKRNNQPQHF.

This clone was observed once. The genes are TRBV27 and TRBJ2-1; 7 bases agree with TRBD2. The CDR3 has 16 residues. Trimming cost V 2 bases and J 6 bases; bases outside gene matches: 10. CDR1 and CDR2 from the germline V gene are MNHEY and SMNVEV (reference sequence). In nucleotides, the CDR3 is TGTGCCAGCAGTTTACAAAGCGGGGCCGGTCGCAATGAGCAGTTCTTC. Translation: CASSLQSGAGRNEQFF.

The chain employs TRBV5-1 and TRBJ2-2; D is possibly TRBD1 (6 bases). Trimming removed 4 bases from V and 0 bases from J, with 16 bases in between. The CDR3 has 17 residues. From germline, CDR1 is SGHRS and CDR2 YFSETQ. This CDR3 reads CASSDTGQFANTGELFF. The CDR3 DNA sequence: TGCGCCAGCAGCGACACAGGACAGTTCGCGAACACCGGGGAGCTGTTTTTT.

The rearrangement joins TRBV5-1 to TRBJ2-3, with D hard to call. Germline V lookup: CDR1 SGHRS, CDR2 YFSETQ. The length of the CDR3 is 13 residues. Trimming cost V 0 bases and J 3 bases, with 5 bases left between them. CDR3 nucleotides: TGCGCCAGCAGCTTGGACATGACAGATACGCAGTATTTT. Translation: CASSLDMTDTQYF.

The CDR3 protein is CASSQDLARRKAEKLFF. CDR3 bases: TGCGCCAGCAGCCAAGACCTTGCCCGGAGGAAAGCAGAAAAACTGTTTTTT. V gene TRBV4-3 combines with J gene TRBJ1-4; no clear D gene. The CDR3 totals 17 residues. Germline CDR1 and CDR2: LGHNA and YSLEER. The V end was cut by 0 bases, the J end by 8 bases, with 19 bases between.

The chain couples TRBV13 to TRBJ2-7, with TRBD1 matching over 8 bases. Germline V gene data show CDR1 as PRHDT and CDR2 as FYEKMQ (reference sequence). This CDR3 is 15 amino acids long. V lost 2 bases, J lost 2 bases, and 5 bases stayed unmatched. The CDR3 reads CASSLKQGVTYEQYF. For the CDR3, the DNA is TGTGCCAGCAGCTTAAAACAGGGGGTAACCTACGAGCAGTACTTC.

V usage is TRBV7-2 and J usage is TRBJ1-1; 10 bases are shared with TRBD1. V was clipped by 5 bases and J by 8 bases; unmatched bases: 8. Germline-derived CDR1 and CDR2 are SGHTA and FQGNSA. This CDR3 is built from 14 residues. The CDR3 protein is CASSLGQGEIEAFF. The CDR3 coding sequence is TGTGCCAGCAGCCTCGGACAGGGGGAAATAGAAGCTTTCTTT.

The V and J genes are TRBV5-1 and TRBJ2-1, with 10 bases fitting TRBD2. The CDR3 has 16 amino acids. V dropped 6 bases and J dropped 7; count of bases not matched to a gene: 13. Per germline, CDR1 SGHRS and CDR2 YFSETQ. Written as DNA, the CDR3 is TGCGCCAGCAATCCCCTAAGCGGGGGGGCCAGTAATGAGCAGTTCTTC. It specifies CASNPLSGGASNEQFF.

This sequence joins TRBV5-1 and TRBJ1-6; D is possibly TRBD1 (5 bases). Germline assignment: CDR1 SGHRS and CDR2 YFSETQ. CDR3 size: 15 residues. Trimming removed 0 bases at V and 8 bases at J, with 12 bases between. The chain's CDR3 is CASSLAGGTDSPLHF. In nucleotides, the CDR3 is TGCGCCAGCAGCTTGGCCGGGGGTACGGATTCACCCCTCCACTTT.